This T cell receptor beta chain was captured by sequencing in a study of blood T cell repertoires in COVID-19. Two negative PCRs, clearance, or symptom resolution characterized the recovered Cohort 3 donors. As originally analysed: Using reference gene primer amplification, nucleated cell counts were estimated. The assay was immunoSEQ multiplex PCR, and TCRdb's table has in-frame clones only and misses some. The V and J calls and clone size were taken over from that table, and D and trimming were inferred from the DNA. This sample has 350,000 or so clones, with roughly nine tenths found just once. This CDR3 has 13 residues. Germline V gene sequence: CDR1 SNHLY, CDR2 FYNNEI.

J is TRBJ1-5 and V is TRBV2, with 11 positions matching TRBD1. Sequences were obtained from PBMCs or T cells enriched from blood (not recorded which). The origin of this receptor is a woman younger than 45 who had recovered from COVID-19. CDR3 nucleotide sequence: TGTGCAGCAGGGGACAGGGGGGGACAGCCCCAGCATTTT. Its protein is CAAGDRGGQPQHF. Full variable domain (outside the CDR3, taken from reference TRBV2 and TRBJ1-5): EPEVTQTPSHQVTQMGQEVILRCVPISNHLYFYWYRQILGQKVEFLVSFYNNEISEKSEIFDDQFSVERPDGSNFTLKIRSTKLEDSAMYFCAAGDRGGQPQHFGDGTRLSIL.